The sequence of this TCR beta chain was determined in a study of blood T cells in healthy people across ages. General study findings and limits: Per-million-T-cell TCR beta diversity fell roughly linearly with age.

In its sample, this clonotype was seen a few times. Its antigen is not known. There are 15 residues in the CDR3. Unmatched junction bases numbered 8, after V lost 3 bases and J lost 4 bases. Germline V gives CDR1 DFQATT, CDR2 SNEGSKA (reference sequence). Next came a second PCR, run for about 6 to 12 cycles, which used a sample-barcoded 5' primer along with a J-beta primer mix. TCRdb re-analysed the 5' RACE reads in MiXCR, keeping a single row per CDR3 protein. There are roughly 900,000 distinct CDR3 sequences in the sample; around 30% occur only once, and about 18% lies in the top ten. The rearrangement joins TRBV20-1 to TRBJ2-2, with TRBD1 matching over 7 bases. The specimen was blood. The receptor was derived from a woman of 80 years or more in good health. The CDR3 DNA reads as TGCAGTGCTAGGAAAGGGGGCGCGGGCACCGGGGAGCTGTTTTTT. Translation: CSARKGGAGTGELFF.